These T cell receptor beta chains were read from a single sample in a study of radiation and T cells in renal cell carcinoma. Only in-frame clones appear in the TCRdb table, and some are missing; sequencing was by immunoSEQ multiplex PCR. The sample carries about 130,000 clones, 88% recorded once. The sequenced sample was blood, obtained from a patient whose treatment included radiotherapy and nephrectomy. The receptor set was obtained from a woman aged 50 to 60 with renal cell carcinoma. CDR3s include the opening cysteine and the closing phenylalanine or tryptophan. Each record gives: D gene, V gene, clone size, J gene, CDR3 protein, CDR3 DNA. The D gene is left open where the match is weak. Clone size is not always given. Where it is, it says once, few, many or a class for expanded clones.

d_call: .; v_call: TRBV19; clone_size: .; j_call: TRBJ1-2; cdr3_aa: CASSTGLVHGYTF; cdr3_nt: TGTGCCAGTAGTACGGGACTTGTTCATGGCTACACCTTC
d_call: TRBD1; v_call: TRBV5-4; clone_size: .; j_call: TRBJ2-1; cdr3_aa: CASSTPGQANNEQFF; cdr3_nt: TGTGCCAGCAGCACCCCGGGACAGGCTAACAATGAGCAGTTCTTC
d_call: .; v_call: TRBV7-8; clone_size: .; j_call: TRBJ2-5; cdr3_aa: CASSKYGVGETQYF; cdr3_nt: TGTGCCAGCAGCAAGTACGGGGTAGGGGAGACCCAGTACTTC
d_call: TRBD1; v_call: TRBV2; clone_size: .; j_call: TRBJ1-3; cdr3_aa: CASRTGPGNTIYF; cdr3_nt: TGTGCCAGCCGGACAGGGCCTGGAAACACCATATATTTT
d_call: .; v_call: TRBV19; clone_size: .; j_call: TRBJ2-7; cdr3_aa: CASSEGRGQAEQYF; cdr3_nt: TGTGCCAGTAGCGAGGGCAGGGGCCAGGCCGAGCAGTACTTC
d_call: .; v_call: TRBV6-5; clone_size: .; j_call: TRBJ1-2; cdr3_aa: CASSLGRDYGYTF; cdr3_nt: TGTGCCAGCAGTCTCGGGAGGGACTATGGCTACACCTTC
d_call: .; v_call: TRBV18; clone_size: few; j_call: TRBJ1-1; cdr3_aa: CASSPGQNTEAFF; cdr3_nt: TGTGCCAGCTCACCAGGGCAAAACACTGAAGCTTTCTTT
d_call: .; v_call: TRBV19; clone_size: .; j_call: TRBJ2-3; cdr3_aa: CASSPRGNTQYF; cdr3_nt: TGTGCCAGTAGTCCCCGCGGGAATACGCAGTATTTT
d_call: .; v_call: TRBV5-1; clone_size: .; j_call: TRBJ2-7; cdr3_aa: CASSWGGERAGESEQYF; cdr3_nt: TGCGCCAGCAGCTGGGGGGGAGAGCGGGCAGGGGAAAGCGAGCAGTACTTC
d_call: TRBD1; v_call: TRBV7-7; clone_size: once; j_call: TRBJ2-1; cdr3_aa: CASSTGTGTHNEQFF; cdr3_nt: TGTGCTAGCAGCACCGGGACAGGGACCCACAATGAGCAGTTCTTC
d_call: .; v_call: TRBV28; clone_size: .; j_call: TRBJ1-5; cdr3_aa: CASSRDWNSNQPQHF; cdr3_nt: TGTGCCAGCAGTCGTGACTGGAATAGCAATCAGCCCCAGCATTTT
d_call: TRBD2; v_call: TRBV6-5; clone_size: .; j_call: TRBJ2-1; cdr3_aa: CASSYDAGGLNEQFF; cdr3_nt: TGTGCCAGCAGTTACGATGCGGGGGGCTTAAATGAGCAGTTCTTC
d_call: TRBD2; v_call: TRBV7-9; clone_size: .; j_call: TRBJ2-3; cdr3_aa: CASSTSGGADTQYF; cdr3_nt: TGTGCCAGCAGCACTAGCGGGGGCGCAGATACGCAGTATTTT
d_call: TRBD1; v_call: TRBV7-2; clone_size: .; j_call: TRBJ1-2; cdr3_aa: CASSRGQGLYGYTF; cdr3_nt: TGTGCCAGCAGCCGAGGACAGGGTCTGTATGGCTACACCTTC
d_call: TRBD1; v_call: TRBV7-2; clone_size: .; j_call: TRBJ2-1; cdr3_aa: CASSTGQGSNEQFF; cdr3_nt: TGTGCCAGCAGCACCGGACAGGGTAGCAATGAGCAGTTCTTC
d_call: TRBD1; v_call: TRBV5-6; clone_size: few; j_call: TRBJ1-1; cdr3_aa: CASSLRTGMNTEAFF; cdr3_nt: TGTGCCAGCAGCTTAAGGACAGGGATGAACACTGAAGCTTTCTTT
d_call: .; v_call: TRBV13; clone_size: .; j_call: TRBJ2-1; cdr3_aa: CASSLMGQVQQFF; cdr3_nt: TGTGCCAGCAGCTTGATGGGGCAAGTCCAGCAGTTCTTC
d_call: .; v_call: TRBV18; clone_size: .; j_call: TRBJ1-1; cdr3_aa: CASSPLTDPAAFF; cdr3_nt: TGTGCCAGCTCACCACTGACAGACCCTGCGGCTTTCTTT
d_call: .; v_call: TRBV7-9; clone_size: .; j_call: TRBJ2-5; cdr3_aa: CASSGQRTGRQETQYF; cdr3_nt: TGTGCCAGCAGCGGACAGCGGACGGGCCGCCAAGAGACCCAGTACTTC
d_call: TRBD1; v_call: TRBV2; clone_size: .; j_call: TRBJ1-1; cdr3_aa: CASPGQGVHWDTEAFF; cdr3_nt: TGTGCCAGTCCGGGACAGGGTGTGCATTGGGACACTGAAGCTTTCTTT
d_call: .; v_call: TRBV4-2; clone_size: .; j_call: TRBJ2-2; cdr3_aa: CASSQALVSNTGELFF; cdr3_nt: TGTGCCAGCAGCCAGGCCCTGGTGAGCAACACCGGGGAGCTGTTTTTT
d_call: .; v_call: TRBV5-7; clone_size: .; j_call: TRBJ1-6; cdr3_aa: CASNRDTRANSPLHF; cdr3_nt: TGTGCCAGCAACCGGGACACCAGGGCGAATTCACCCCTCCACTTT
d_call: TRBD2; v_call: TRBV5-4; clone_size: .; j_call: TRBJ2-7; cdr3_aa: CASSGTSGIAYEQYF; cdr3_nt: TGTGCCAGCAGCGGAACTAGCGGGATCGCCTACGAGCAGTACTTC
d_call: TRBD1; v_call: TRBV11-1; clone_size: .; j_call: TRBJ2-3; cdr3_aa: CASSFARSQGAPDTQYF; cdr3_nt: TGTGCCAGCAGCTTCGCCCGGTCACAGGGGGCCCCAGATACGCAGTATTTT
d_call: .; v_call: TRBV19; clone_size: .; j_call: TRBJ1-2; cdr3_aa: CASSSPGYGYTF; cdr3_nt: TGTGCCAGTAGTTCCCCGGGTTATGGCTACACCTTC
d_call: .; v_call: TRBV2; clone_size: .; j_call: TRBJ1-5; cdr3_aa: CASSENRDVNNQPQHF; cdr3_nt: TGTGCCAGCAGTGAGAACAGGGATGTTAACAATCAGCCCCAGCATTTT
d_call: .; v_call: TRBV4-3; clone_size: .; j_call: TRBJ1-4; cdr3_aa: CASSQGGDGINEKLFF; cdr3_nt: TGCGCCAGCAGCCAAGGGGGGGACGGAATCAATGAAAAACTGTTTTTT
d_call: TRBD1; v_call: TRBV7-3; clone_size: .; j_call: TRBJ1-3; cdr3_aa: CASSLSGTATGNTIYF; cdr3_nt: TGTGCCAGCAGCTTATCCGGGACAGCCACTGGAAACACCATATATTTT
d_call: .; v_call: TRBV7-2; clone_size: once; j_call: TRBJ1-1; cdr3_aa: CASSPRPGGTEAFF; cdr3_nt: TGTGCCAGCAGCCCGCGACCGGGGGGCACTGAAGCTTTCTTT
d_call: .; v_call: TRBV7-2; clone_size: .; j_call: TRBJ1-5; cdr3_aa: CASSLTGFGNQPQHF; cdr3_nt: TGTGCCAGCAGCTTAACGGGATTCGGCAATCAGCCCCAGCATTTT
d_call: .; v_call: TRBV19; clone_size: .; j_call: TRBJ2-1; cdr3_aa: CASSSGHQTYNEQFF; cdr3_nt: TGTGCCAGTAGTTCGGGACACCAAACCTACAATGAGCAGTTCTTC
d_call: .; v_call: TRBV18; clone_size: .; j_call: TRBJ1-3; cdr3_aa: CASSLGRNSGNTIYF; cdr3_nt: TGTGCCAGCTCACTAGGACGTAACTCTGGAAACACCATATATTTT
d_call: .; v_call: TRBV5-4; clone_size: .; j_call: TRBJ1-1; cdr3_aa: CASSLDRVPSAFF; cdr3_nt: TGTGCCAGCAGCTTGGACAGGGTTCCCTCAGCTTTCTTT
d_call: .; v_call: TRBV7-3; clone_size: .; j_call: TRBJ2-3; cdr3_aa: CASSPRGGGGSTDTQYF; cdr3_nt: TGTGCCAGCAGCCCCCGGGGAGGCGGGGGCAGCACAGATACGCAGTATTTT
d_call: .; v_call: TRBV5-1; clone_size: .; j_call: TRBJ2-7; cdr3_aa: CASSLAVGTYEQYF; cdr3_nt: TGCGCCAGCAGCTTGGCCGTGGGAACCTACGAGCAGTACTTC
d_call: TRBD1; v_call: TRBV6-6; clone_size: .; j_call: TRBJ1-3; cdr3_aa: CASSYRTGRGNTIYF; cdr3_nt: TGTGCCAGCAGTTACCGGACAGGGAGAGGAAACACCATATATTTT
d_call: TRBD1; v_call: TRBV2; clone_size: .; j_call: TRBJ2-5; cdr3_aa: CASSDPGTVPTIQETQYF; cdr3_nt: TGTGCCAGCAGTGACCCTGGGACAGTACCTACTATCCAAGAGACCCAGTACTTC
d_call: .; v_call: TRBV7-9; clone_size: .; j_call: TRBJ1-2; cdr3_aa: CASSDRNRVGYTF; cdr3_nt: TGTGCCAGCAGCGACAGGAACAGGGTTGGCTACACCTTC
d_call: .; v_call: TRBV5-4; clone_size: .; j_call: TRBJ2-1; cdr3_aa: CASSFGQFNEQFF; cdr3_nt: TGTGCCAGCAGCTTCGGGCAATTCAATGAGCAGTTCTTC
d_call: TRBD1; v_call: TRBV10-3; clone_size: .; j_call: TRBJ1-1; cdr3_aa: CAISGLRGRGVDTEAFF; cdr3_nt: TGTGCCATCAGTGGACTCAGGGGGCGAGGCGTAGACACTGAAGCTTTCTTT